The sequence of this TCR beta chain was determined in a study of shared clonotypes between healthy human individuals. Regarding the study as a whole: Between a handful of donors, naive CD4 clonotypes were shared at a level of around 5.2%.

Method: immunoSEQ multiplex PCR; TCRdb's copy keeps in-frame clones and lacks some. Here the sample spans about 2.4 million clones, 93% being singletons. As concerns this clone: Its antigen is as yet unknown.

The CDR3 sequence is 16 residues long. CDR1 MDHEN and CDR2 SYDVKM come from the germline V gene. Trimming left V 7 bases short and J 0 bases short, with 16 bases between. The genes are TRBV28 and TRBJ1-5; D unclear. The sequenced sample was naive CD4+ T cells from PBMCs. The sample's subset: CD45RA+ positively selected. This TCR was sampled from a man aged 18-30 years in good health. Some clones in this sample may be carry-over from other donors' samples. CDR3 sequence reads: CASTIERGFSNQPQHF. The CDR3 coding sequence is TGTGCCAGCACCATTGAAAGAGGGTTTAGCAATCAGCCCCAGCATTTT.